This T cell receptor beta chain was identified in a study of neoadjuvant anti-PD-1 for oral cavity cancer (dated by TCRdb to the early 2020s). About the study as a whole: Three to four biweekly doses of nivolumab at 3 mg/kg were mostly administered to patients before curative-intent surgical resection. For patients who did not progress, a fourth nivolumab dose was given around day 43, followed by definitive surgical resection on days 50-56. Patients with complete response, partial response or stable disease by RECIST 1.1 were defined as responders, whereas patients with progression were defined as non-responders. The parent correlative cohort had over ten patients and a response rate of over 25%.

The time point label corresponds to: before neoadjuvant nivolumab. Patients had been newly diagnosed with stage II-IVA oral cavity squamous cell carcinoma, and no prior systemic or radiation treatment had been given to the patients. Everyone in the cohort had locally advanced, HPV-negative oral cavity squamous cell carcinoma. No culture maintenance or expansion was done, as the peripheral blood mononuclear cells went straight to analysis. The samples were obtained from a longitudinal correlative study of a single-arm phase II trial testing neoadjuvant nivolumab in oral cavity squamous cell carcinoma. Genomic DNA-based TCRbeta sequencing was performed on subject-matched pre- and post-treatment PBMCs and tumors from three responders and three non-responders. Peripheral blood mononuclear cells were drawn once before nivolumab treatment and a second time after treatment, when surgery took place. Genomic DNA was isolated from PBMCs using the Maxwell RSC DNA from Cells kit.

Details on this clone: This clone's antigen is unknown. The sample holds no much larger clone one base away, and base qualities are not on file.

Here V drops 0 bases and J drops 10 bases, and the junction holds 16 bases not matched to any gene. The germline V gene (reference sequence) supplies CDR1 LNHNV and CDR2 YYDKDF. Its CDR3 holds 18 amino acids, cysteine through phenylalanine. The only DNA kept is the CDR3, 54 bases in frame from the first base. Study-level results and caveats: After neoadjuvant nivolumab, non-responders showed significantly higher T cell clonality (Gini index) in PBMCs than responders did. TCR analyses included only a few patients per response group, and the authors called for larger cohorts for validation. A higher pretreatment blood Treg/Th17 ratio correlated with both higher pretreatment blood TCRbeta clonality and lower post-treatment tumor TCRbeta clonality.

For deep sequencing, each PBMC sample was run in six replicates, with libraries mostly built from about 500 ng of input genomic DNA. Following the manufacturer's instructions, the team built TCRbeta libraries using the immunoSEQ hsTCRbeta kit. The completed libraries were mixed into a single pool at 3 nM, then sequenced with an Illumina NovaSeq 6000 S4 flow cell. As for the original processing: Raw data preprocessing and quality control were performed with the immunoSEQ Analyzer. The analysis was restricted to productive rearrangements, with each unique CDR3 amino acid sequence defining a clonotype. Repertoire clonality was estimated as the Gini-Simpson index, computed with the R package tcR. Student's t test was used to compare Gini indices, while Pearson correlation assessed associations with tumor size change. Imported from immuneACCESS, the table was reduced by TCRdb to in-frame sequences with V and J called. These copies leave out some clones; in studies compared against another copy, an unresolved V gene accounts for under half, and the cause of the remainder is not known. V, J and clone size derive from that table, while D and trimming were established from the DNA sequence. This sample comprises approximately 20,000 clones, roughly 70% of them detected only once. The ten top clones hold roughly 2.8% of the sample.

This receptor was obtained from a person aged 40 to 85 with oral cavity squamous cell carcinoma. This specimen was PBMCs, taken before nivolumab (anti-PD-1) treatment. This chain is built from TRBV15 and TRBJ1-5; 9 middle bases align to TRBD1. The bases are TGTGCCACCAGCAGAGAGGTCCACCGGGACAGGGTAGTAACACCCCAGCATTTT. This is translated as CATSREVHRDRVVTPQHF.